This TCR beta chain emerged from a study of cytomegalovirus exposure and HLA in healthy donors. Study-wide results and caveats: In a later analysis, TCR association rates varied by HLA locus: DRB1 most, HLA-C fewest. TCR beta chains associated with HLA were, in a later analysis, more clonally expanded than equally common others. The later analysis indicated that the majority of CMV-associated TCR beta chains appeared HLA-restricted. Highly shared sequence variants in one cluster were likely a sequencing artifact.

This clone was recorded only once. Its target is unknown. Primers included in the PCR were 60 Vbeta and 13 Jbeta primers. Profiled with immunoSEQ multiplex PCR; TCRdb holds only in-frame clones, not every one. The table shows some 180,000 clones, with around three quarters occurring only once. The sequence was collected from a man younger than 40 in good health and CMV-seronegative. The sample was PBMCs.

DNA for the CDR3: TGTGCCAGCAGCAGTCCGGGACAGGGAACCGGGGAGCTGTTTTTT. It encodes CASSSPGQGTGELFF. The rearrangement links TRBV28 to TRBJ2-2; 9 nucleotides align to TRBD1. The germline CDR1 and CDR2 sequences are MDHEN and SYDVKM. The CDR3 extends over 15 amino acids. The V segment lost 6 bases and the J segment 5 bases; nucleotides outside the gene matches: 7. Using reference TRBV28 and TRBJ2-2 for the parts outside the CDR3, the full variable domain is DVKVTQSSRYLVKRTGEKVFLECVQDMDHENMFWYRQDPGLGLRLIYFSYDVKMKEKGDIPEGYSVSREKKERFSLILESASTNQTSMYLCASSSPGQGTGELFFGEGSRLTVL.